The clone carrying this TCR beta chain was seen only a few times. TCR sequencing used cDNA made by reverse transcription of extracted RNA. Profiling relied on immunoSEQ multiplex PCR, and the TCRdb table lists in-frame clones only, not all of them. Among 140,000 to 150,000 clones, roughly 46% were seen once, and the ten largest hold over 0.85%. The CDR3 has 13 amino acids. V lost 3 bases, J lost 2 bases, and 8 bases lay in between. CDR1 and CDR2 from the germline V gene are SGHTA and FQGNSA. The data stem from a study of CD8+ T cells in alopecia areata. This receptor was taken from a human donor with alopecia areata. V gene TRBV7-2 combines with J gene TRBJ2-7; D possibly corresponds to TRBD1 (5 bases). Source: CD4+ T cells sorted from blood, taken at week 0. CDR3 sequence (DNA): TGTGCCAGCAGCTTTAGGGGCCCCTACGAGCAGTACTTC. Its translation: CASSFRGPYEQYF.